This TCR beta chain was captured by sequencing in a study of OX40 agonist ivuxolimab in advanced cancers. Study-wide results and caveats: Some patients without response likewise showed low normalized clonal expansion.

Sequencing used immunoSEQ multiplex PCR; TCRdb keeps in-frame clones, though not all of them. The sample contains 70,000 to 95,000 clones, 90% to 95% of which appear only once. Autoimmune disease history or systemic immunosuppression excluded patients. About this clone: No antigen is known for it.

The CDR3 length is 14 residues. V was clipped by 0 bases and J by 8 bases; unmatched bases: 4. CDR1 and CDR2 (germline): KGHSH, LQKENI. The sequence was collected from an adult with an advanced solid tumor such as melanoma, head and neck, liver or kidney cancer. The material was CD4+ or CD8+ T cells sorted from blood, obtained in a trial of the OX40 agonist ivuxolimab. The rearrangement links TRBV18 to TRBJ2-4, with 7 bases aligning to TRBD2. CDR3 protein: CASSPPVRGDIQYF. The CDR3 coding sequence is TGTGCCAGCTCACCACCTGTCCGGGGGGACATTCAGTACTTC.